This T cell receptor (beta chain) originates from a study of T cell responses to AZD1222 COVID-19 vaccine. Study conclusions and caveats: Spike as a whole was targeted by vaccine-associated CD4 TCRs, dominant at 160-218 and 743-854. At study baseline, merely five or six AZD1222 recipients were seropositive. There were mostly white British donors and more females than males, and clonal diversity was possibly underestimated.

With respect to this clone: Its antigen remains unidentified.

Sequencing was performed with immunoSEQ multiplex PCR; in TCRdb, only in-frame clones are kept and a portion is missing. This sample has about 83,000 clones, with around 87% found just once. This CDR3 comprises 19 residues. The V gene's germline CDR1 is MNHEY and CDR2 SVGEGT. V was pared by 1 base and J by 0 bases, with 12 bases of the junction left unmatched. The source of this sequence is an adult in good health. The sample in question was peripheral blood, obtained on day 0 of MenACWY control vaccination. The chain uses TRBV6-2 or TRBV6-3 and TRBJ1-5; 7 nucleotides line up with TRBD1. The CDR3 sequence: CASSYYRDRTFYSNQPQHF. The DNA of the CDR3 is TGTGCCAGCAGTTACTATCGGGACAGAACGTTTTATAGCAATCAGCCCCAGCATTTT.